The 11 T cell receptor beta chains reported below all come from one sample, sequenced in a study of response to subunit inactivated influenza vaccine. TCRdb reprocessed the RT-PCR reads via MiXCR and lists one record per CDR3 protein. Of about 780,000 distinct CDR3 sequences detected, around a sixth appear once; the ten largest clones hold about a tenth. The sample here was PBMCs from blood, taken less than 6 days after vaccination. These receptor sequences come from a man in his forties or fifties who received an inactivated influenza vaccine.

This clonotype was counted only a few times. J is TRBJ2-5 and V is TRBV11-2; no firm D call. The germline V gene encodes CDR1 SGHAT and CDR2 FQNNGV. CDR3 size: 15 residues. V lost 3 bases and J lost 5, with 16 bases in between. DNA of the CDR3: TGTGCCAGCAGCTTCCTTTCCTCCCGTCCGGAGACCCAGTACTTC. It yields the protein CASSFLSSRPETQYF.

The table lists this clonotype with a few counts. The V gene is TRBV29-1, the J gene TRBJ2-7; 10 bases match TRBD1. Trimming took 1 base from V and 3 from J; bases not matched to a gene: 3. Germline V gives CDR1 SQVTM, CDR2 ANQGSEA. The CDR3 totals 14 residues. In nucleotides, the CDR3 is TGCAGCGTTGAAGGGACAGGGGGTGGCTACGAGCAGTACTTC. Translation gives CSVEGTGGGYEQYF.

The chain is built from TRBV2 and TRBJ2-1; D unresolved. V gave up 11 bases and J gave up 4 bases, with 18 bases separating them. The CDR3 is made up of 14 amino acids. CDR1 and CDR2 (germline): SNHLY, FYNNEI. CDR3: CAGKSPRTYNEQFF. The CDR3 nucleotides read TGTGCCGGAAAAAGCCCAAGGACGTACAATGAGCAGTTCTTC.

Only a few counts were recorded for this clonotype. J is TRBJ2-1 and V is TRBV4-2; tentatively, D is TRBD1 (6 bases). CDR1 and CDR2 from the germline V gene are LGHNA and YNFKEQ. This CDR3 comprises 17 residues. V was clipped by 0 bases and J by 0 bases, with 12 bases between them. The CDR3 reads CASSQDRQGLSYNEQFF. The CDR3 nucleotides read TGTGCCAGCAGCCAAGATCGGCAGGGGCTCTCCTACAATGAGCAGTTCTTC.

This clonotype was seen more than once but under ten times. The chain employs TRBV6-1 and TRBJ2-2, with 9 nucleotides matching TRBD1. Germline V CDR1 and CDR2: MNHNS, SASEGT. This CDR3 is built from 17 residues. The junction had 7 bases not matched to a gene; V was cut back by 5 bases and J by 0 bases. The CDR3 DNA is TGTGCCAGCAGTCAACACCGGGACAGGGCGAACACCGGGGAGCTGTTTTTT. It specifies CASSQHRDRANTGELFF.

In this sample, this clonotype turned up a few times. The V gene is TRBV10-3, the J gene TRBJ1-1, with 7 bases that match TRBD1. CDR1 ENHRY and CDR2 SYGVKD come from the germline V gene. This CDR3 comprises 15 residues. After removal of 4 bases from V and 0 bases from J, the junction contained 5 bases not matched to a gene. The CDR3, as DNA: TGTGCCATCAGTGCCGGGGACAGCTTGAACACTGAAGCTTTCTTT. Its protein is CAISAGDSLNTEAFF.

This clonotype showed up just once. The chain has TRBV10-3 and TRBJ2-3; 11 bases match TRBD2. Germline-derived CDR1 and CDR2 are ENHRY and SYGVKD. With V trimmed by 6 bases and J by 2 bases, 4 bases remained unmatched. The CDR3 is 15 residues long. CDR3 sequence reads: CAIRTSGASTDTQYF. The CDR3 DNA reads TGTGCCATCAGGACTAGCGGGGCCTCCACAGATACGCAGTATTTT.

CDR3 sequence reads: CASSTRGGADTQYF. CDR3 bases: TGTGCCAGCAGCACCCGAGGGGGCGCAGATACGCAGTATTTT. This sequence joins TRBV9 and TRBJ2-3; 7 nucleotides align to TRBD1. Germline CDR1 and CDR2: SGDLS and YYNGEE. This CDR3 comprises 14 residues. With V trimmed by 4 bases and J by 4 bases, 6 bases remained unmatched.

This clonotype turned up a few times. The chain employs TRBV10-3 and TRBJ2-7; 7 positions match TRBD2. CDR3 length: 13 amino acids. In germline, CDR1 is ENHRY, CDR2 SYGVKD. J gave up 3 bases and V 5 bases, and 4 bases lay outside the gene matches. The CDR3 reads CAISQWEGYEQYF. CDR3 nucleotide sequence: TGTGCCATCAGTCAGTGGGAGGGCTACGAGCAGTACTTC.

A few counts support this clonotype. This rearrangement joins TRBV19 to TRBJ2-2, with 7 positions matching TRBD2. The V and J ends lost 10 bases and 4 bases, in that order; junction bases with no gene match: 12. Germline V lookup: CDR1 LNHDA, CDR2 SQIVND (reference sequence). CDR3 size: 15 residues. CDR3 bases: TGTGCCACCGCTACATTGCGGGAGTCCACCGGGGAGCTGTTTTTT. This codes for CATATLRESTGELFF.

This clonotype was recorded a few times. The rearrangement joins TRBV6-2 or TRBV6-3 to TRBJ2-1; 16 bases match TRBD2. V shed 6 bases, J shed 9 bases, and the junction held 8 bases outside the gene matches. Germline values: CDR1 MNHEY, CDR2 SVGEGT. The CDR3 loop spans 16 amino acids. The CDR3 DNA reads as TGTGCCAGCAGACCGTCTGGGACTAGCGGGAGGGGTGAGCAGTTCTTC. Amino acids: CASRPSGTSGRGEQFF.